Listed here are 15 T cell receptor beta chains from one sample, sequenced in a study of T-cell reconstitution after alpha-beta-depleted transplantation in children. Researchers prepared the TCRbeta library using unique molecular identifiers, the study reports. TCRdb re-derived calls from the PCR reads in MiXCR, one entry per CDR3 protein. The profile shows around 480,000 distinct CDR3 sequences, about 31% of them singletons. The source was PBMCs from the stem cell graft donor, collected from the stem cell graft. The receptors stem from a human donor who donated a stem cell graft to a child with aplastic anemia.

The chain uses TRBV20-1 and TRBJ2-3; TRBD2 matches 11 bases. The V and J ends lost 1 base and 2 bases, in that order; junction bases with no gene match: 11. Germline V gene data show CDR1 as DFQATT and CDR2 as SNEGSKA (reference sequence). The CDR3 consists of 18 residues. The chain's CDR3 is CSARGRSGRASFTDTQYF. The CDR3 coding sequence is TGCAGTGCTAGAGGCCGTAGCGGGAGGGCCTCGTTCACAGATACGCAGTATTTT.

Comment on this clonotype: A much larger clone differs by one base, so this may be a read error. The chain couples TRBV12-3 or TRBV12-4 to TRBJ1-1; D is undetermined. Trimming pared 8 bases from V and 3 bases from J, leaving 10 bases between. The CDR3 covers 12 residues. For the CDR3, the DNA is TGTGCCAGCTCTCATTCGCACACTGAAGCTTTCTTT. Its protein product is CASSHSHTEAFF.

The rearrangement links TRBV20-1 to TRBJ2-5; no definite D call. Between the trimmed V and J ends, which lost 5 bases and 3 bases, there was a span of 13 bases. The CDR3 has 13 amino acids. Germline-derived CDR1 and CDR2 are DFQATT and SNEGSKA (reference sequence). The CDR3 bases are TGCAGTGCTCCGAGGCAATCCGAAGAGACCCAGTACTTC. This sequence encodes CSAPRQSEETQYF.

This clonotype was observed a single time. The CDR3 bases are TGTGCCAGCAGCTTGTTGGAGAAGCTGCATGGCTACACCTTC. Translating gives CASSLLEKLHGYTF. The chain couples TRBV5-5 to TRBJ1-2; D gene unclear. V gave up 1 base and J gave up 6 bases, with 13 bases separating them. Per the germline V gene, CDR1 is SGHKS and CDR2 is YYEKEE (reference sequence). CDR3 length equals 14 residues.

This chain connects TRBV11-2 to TRBJ2-7, with D possibly being TRBD2 (5 bases). V gave up 3 bases and J gave up 2 bases, with 14 bases separating them. This CDR3 spans 15 amino acids. CDR1 is SGHAT and CDR2 is FQNNGV in the germline V gene. The CDR3 reads CASSLEAQSTYEQYF. The CDR3 bases are TGTGCCAGCAGCTTGGAGGCACAGAGTACCTACGAGCAGTACTTC.

The chain uses TRBV6-2 or TRBV6-3 and TRBJ2-2, with TRBD2 matching over 8 bases. V trimming: 0 bases; J trimming: 5 bases; junction bases outside the gene matches: 11. CDR1 MNHEY and CDR2 SVGEGT come from the germline V gene. This CDR3 has 18 amino acids. The CDR3 sequence: CASSYSPSGRRVTGELFF. DNA for the CDR3: TGTGCCAGCAGTTACTCGCCTAGCGGGCGGAGGGTGACCGGGGAGCTGTTTTTT.

The chain employs TRBV7-6 and TRBJ2-3; 9 bases align to TRBD1. Trimming removed 2 bases from V and 1 base from J; junction bases left unmatched: 4. Germline V gives CDR1 SGHVS, CDR2 FNYEAQ. This CDR3 has 16 amino acids. CDR3 in DNA: TGTGCCAGCAGCTTACGGACAGGGGAGGGCACAGATACGCAGTATTTT. Translating it yields CASSLRTGEGTDTQYF.

The chain has TRBV15 and TRBJ2-1, with no clear D. Germline lookup yields CDR1 LNHNV and CDR2 YYDKDF (reference sequence). The CDR3 loop spans 13 amino acids. V lost 6 bases and J lost 2, with 8 bases in between. CDR3 sequence: CATRVGAYNEQFF. Here the CDR3 DNA reads TGTGCCACCAGGGTTGGGGCCTACAATGAGCAGTTCTTC.

This chain links TRBV9 with TRBJ2-7; D remains unclear. The CDR3 covers 15 residues. The germline V gene encodes CDR1 SGDLS and CDR2 YYNGEE. Trimming removed 0 bases from V and 5 bases from J, with 15 bases in between. CDR3 nucleotide sequence: TGTGCCAGCAGCGTAGATGTCGAACGCTACCACGAGCAGTACTTC. This codes for CASSVDVERYHEQYF.

This clonotype was counted between two and nine times. V usage is TRBV5-5 and J usage is TRBJ1-4; the D is unclear. CDR3 length equals 15 residues. Trimming left V 2 bases short and J 4 bases short, with 12 bases between. CDR1 is SGHKS, CDR2 YYEKEE, per germline (reference sequence). The CDR3 spells CASSFPSGYNEKLFF. The CDR3 region has the DNA TGTGCCAGCAGCTTCCCCTCCGGGTATAATGAAAAACTGTTTTTT.

This clonotype showed up just a few times. This chain links TRBV18 with TRBJ1-2; 8 bases align to TRBD1. Germline V gene lookup returns CDR1 KGHSH and CDR2 LQKENI. Trimming cost V 4 bases and J 4 bases; bases outside gene matches: 8. The CDR3 contains 15 residues. CDR3 sequence: CASSRDEQGGYGYTF. The CDR3 nucleotides are TGTGCCAGCTCACGAGACGAACAGGGGGGCTATGGCTACACCTTC.

V gene TRBV4-2 combines with J gene TRBJ2-1; 8 bases match TRBD1. V was pared by 6 bases and J by 0 bases, with 4 bases of the junction left unmatched. The CDR3 totals 15 residues. Germline V lookup: CDR1 LGHNA, CDR2 YNFKEQ. The CDR3 loop reads CASRGQETSYNEQFF. The DNA for the CDR3 is TGTGCCAGCAGGGGACAGGAGACCTCCTACAATGAGCAGTTCTTC.

This clonotype has only a few counts. V is TRBV7-2 and J is TRBJ1-6, with TRBD1 as a possible D gene (5 bases). Germline V CDR1 and CDR2: SGHTA, FQGNSA. The CDR3 is 14 amino acids. The germline V and J ends were trimmed by 6 bases and 10 bases, with 16 bases remaining between them. The CDR3 bases are TGTGCCAGCAGGCACAGGTTATCGAAATCACCCCTCCACTTT. It translates to CASRHRLSKSPLHF.

V and J are TRBV9 and TRBJ2-3; no clear D gene. The ends were cut back, 4 bases at V and 0 bases at J, with 12 bases in the middle. The CDR3 contains 15 residues. Germline CDR1 is SGDLS and CDR2 is YYNGEE. The CDR3 DNA reads TGTGCCAGCAGCCTTGCACCTTCTAGCACAGATACGCAGTATTTT. Translated, it gives CASSLAPSSTDTQYF.

This rearrangement joins TRBV5-6 to TRBJ2-1, with 10 bases fitting TRBD2. V shed 1 base, J shed 5 bases, and the junction held 6 bases outside the gene matches. Germline V CDR1 and CDR2: SGHDT, YYEEEE. The CDR3 is 16 amino acids. As DNA, the CDR3 is TGTGCCAGCAGCTTGTTAAGCGGGAGGGCCGACAATGAGCAGTTCTTC. Translation: CASSLLSGRADNEQFF.